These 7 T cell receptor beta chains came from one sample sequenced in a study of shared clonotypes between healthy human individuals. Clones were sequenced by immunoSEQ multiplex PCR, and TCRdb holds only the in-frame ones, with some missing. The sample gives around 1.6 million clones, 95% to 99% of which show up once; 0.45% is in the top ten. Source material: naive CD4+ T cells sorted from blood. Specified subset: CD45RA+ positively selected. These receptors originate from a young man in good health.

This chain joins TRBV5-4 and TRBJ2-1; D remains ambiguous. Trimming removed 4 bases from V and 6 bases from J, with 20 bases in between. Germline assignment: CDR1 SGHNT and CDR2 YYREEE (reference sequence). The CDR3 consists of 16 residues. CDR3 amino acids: CASSDADKRQINEQFF. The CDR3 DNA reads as TGTGCCAGCAGCGACGCTGACAAGCGTCAAATCAATGAGCAGTTCTTC. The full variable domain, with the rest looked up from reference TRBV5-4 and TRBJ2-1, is ETGVTQSPTHLIKTRGQQVTLRCSSQSGHNTVSWYQQALGQGPQFIFQYYREEENGRGNFPPRFSGLQFPNYSSELNVNALELDDSALYLCASSDADKRQINEQFFGPGTRLTVL.

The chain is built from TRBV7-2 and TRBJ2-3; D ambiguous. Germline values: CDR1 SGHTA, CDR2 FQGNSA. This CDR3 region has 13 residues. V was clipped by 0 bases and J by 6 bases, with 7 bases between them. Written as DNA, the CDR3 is TGTGCCAGCAGCTTAGCTTTCCAGGATACGCAGTATTTT. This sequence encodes CASSLAFQDTQYF.

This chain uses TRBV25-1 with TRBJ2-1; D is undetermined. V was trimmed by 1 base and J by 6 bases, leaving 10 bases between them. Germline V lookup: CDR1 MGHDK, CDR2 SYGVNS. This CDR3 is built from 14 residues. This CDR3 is CASSESPSSNEQFF. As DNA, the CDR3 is TGTGCCAGCAGTGAATCCCCGTCGAGCAATGAGCAGTTCTTC.

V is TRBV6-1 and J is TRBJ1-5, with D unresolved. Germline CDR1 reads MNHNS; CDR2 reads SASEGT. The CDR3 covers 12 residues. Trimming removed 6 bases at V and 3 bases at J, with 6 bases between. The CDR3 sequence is CASRADNQPQHF. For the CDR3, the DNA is TGTGCCAGCAGGGCAGACAATCAGCCCCAGCATTTT.

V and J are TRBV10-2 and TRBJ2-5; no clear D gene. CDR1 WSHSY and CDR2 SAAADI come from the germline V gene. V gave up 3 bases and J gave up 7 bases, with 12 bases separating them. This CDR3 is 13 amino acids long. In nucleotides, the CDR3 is TGCGCCAGCAGTGAAGGAGTAGCAGGGACCCAGTACTTC. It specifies CASSEGVAGTQYF.

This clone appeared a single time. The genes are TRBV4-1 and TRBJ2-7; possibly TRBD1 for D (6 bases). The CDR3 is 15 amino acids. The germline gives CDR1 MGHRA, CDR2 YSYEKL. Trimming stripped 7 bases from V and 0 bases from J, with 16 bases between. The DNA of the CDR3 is TGCGCCAGCACCAAACAGGGAAGCGGCTCCTACGAGCAGTACTTC. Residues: CASTKQGSGSYEQYF.

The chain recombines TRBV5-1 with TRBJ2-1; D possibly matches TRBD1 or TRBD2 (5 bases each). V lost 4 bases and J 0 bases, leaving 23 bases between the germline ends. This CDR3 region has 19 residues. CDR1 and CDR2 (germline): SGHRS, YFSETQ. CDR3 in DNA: TGCGCCAGCAGCAAACAGGTTAGCGCTTTAACAGACTCCTACAATGAGCAGTTCTTC. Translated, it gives CASSKQVSALTDSYNEQFF. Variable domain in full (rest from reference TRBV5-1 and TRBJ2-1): KAGVTQTPRYLIKTRGQQVTLSCSPISGHRSVSWYQQTPGQGLQFLFEYFSETQRNKGNFPGRFSGRQFSNSRSEMNVSTLELGDSALYLCASSKQVSALTDSYNEQFFGPGTRLTVL.